The 28 T cell receptor beta chains below come from one sample, sequenced in a study of identical twins. From the 5' RACE reads, TCRdb called clonotypes with MiXCR, one entry per CDR3 protein. The repertoire holds 750,000 to 950,000 distinct CDR3 sequences, with 12% as singletons. The same data also went into a second study, on yellow fever vaccine responses in identical twins.

What was sequenced was PBMCs. The receptors come from a woman under 30 in good health.

This clonotype was recorded many times. The chain has TRBV10-3 and TRBJ2-1; 7 nucleotides align to TRBD1. Germline CDR1 is ENHRY and CDR2 is SYGVKD. The CDR3 loop spans 12 amino acids. Trimming removed 11 bases from V and 7 bases from J; junction bases left unmatched: 8. The CDR3 protein is CASQTGKNEQFF. The CDR3 DNA reads TGTGCCTCGCAGACAGGGAAAAATGAGCAGTTCTTC.

There are many counts of this clonotype. The gene calls are TRBV12-3 or TRBV12-4 and TRBJ2-1, with TRBD1 identical over 7 bases. The CDR3 runs to 16 residues. Trimming at V came to 2 bases and at J to 9 bases, leaving 13 bases not matched to a gene. CDR3: CASSLWGQGVIGEQFF. CDR3 nucleotide sequence: TGTGCCAGCAGTTTATGGGGTCAGGGGGTGATCGGTGAGCAGTTCTTC.

The chain has TRBV29-1 and TRBJ2-7; the match to TRBD2 covers 13 bases. Per germline, CDR1 SQVTM and CDR2 ANQGSEA. J lost 3 bases, V lost 4 bases, and 3 bases had no gene match. This CDR3 has 14 residues. The CDR3 region is CSVGGTSGIYEQYF. CDR3 bases: TGCAGCGTTGGCGGGACTAGCGGGATCTACGAGCAGTACTTC.

The sample holds many counts of this clonotype. The V call is TRBV5-1, the J call TRBJ1-3; D perhaps matches TRBD1 (5 bases). Trimming stripped 4 bases from V and 0 bases from J, with 11 bases between. CDR3 length equals 15 residues. Germline-derived CDR1 and CDR2 are SGHRS and YFSETQ. The DNA for the CDR3 is TGCGCCAGCAGCCTCCCGGACACCTCTGGAAACACCATATATTTT. Its protein is CASSLPDTSGNTIYF. Full variable domain (missing parts from reference TRBV5-1 and TRBJ1-3): KAGVTQTPRYLIKTRGQQVTLSCSPISGHRSVSWYQQTPGQGLQFLFEYFSETQRNKGNFPGRFSGRQFSNSRSEMNVSTLELGDSALYLCASSLPDTSGNTIYFGEGSWLTVV.

This chain joins TRBV20-1 and TRBJ1-4; D gene uncertain. Germline loops: CDR1 DFQATT, CDR2 SNEGSKA (reference sequence). Trimming took 0 bases from V and 4 from J, leaving 12 bases between them. The length of the CDR3 is 15 residues. The CDR3 loop reads CSARDSGVGNEKLFF. The CDR3 DNA sequence: TGCAGTGCTAGAGATTCCGGCGTGGGTAATGAAAAACTGTTTTTT.

The V call is TRBV4-1, the J call TRBJ1-5; possible D gene TRBD1, 5 bases. Germline lookup yields CDR1 MGHRA and CDR2 YSYEKL. The V gene lost 3 bases and the J gene lost 8 bases, with 17 bases spanning the gap. There are 15 residues in the CDR3. The CDR3 nucleotides read TGCGCCAGCAGCCACCCGAATCAGGGTCGGGAGCCCCAGCATTTT. The encoded protein is CASSHPNQGREPQHF.

This clonotype was counted between two and nine times. This sequence joins TRBV10-3 and TRBJ2-6; maybe TRBD1 (5 bases). CDR3 size: 17 residues. CDR1 and CDR2 (germline): ENHRY, SYGVKD. Trimming cost V 3 bases and J 0 bases, with 12 bases left between them. CDR3 in DNA: TGTGCCATCAGTGAAGACAGCTACTCCTCTGGGGCCAACGTCCTGACTTTC. It specifies CAISEDSYSSGANVLTF.

This clonotype was observed a few times. The rearrangement links TRBV6-5 to TRBJ1-1, with TRBD1 as a possible D gene (6 bases). CDR3 length: 15 amino acids. In germline, CDR1 is MNHEY, CDR2 SVGAGI. V shed 4 bases and J shed 6 bases, with 18 bases lying between them. The DNA of the CDR3 is TGTGCCAGCAGTTCGGGAGCGAAGGGACACCCTGAAGCTTTCTTT. Its protein is CASSSGAKGHPEAFF.

The V gene is TRBV25-1, the J gene TRBJ2-7, with D possibly being TRBD2 (6 bases). CDR3 length equals 15 residues. The germline V gene encodes CDR1 MGHDK and CDR2 SYGVNS. Between the trimmed V and J ends, which lost 4 bases and 7 bases, there was a span of 20 bases. The CDR3 DNA sequence: TGTGCCAGCAGTGGCCCGCCTGGGACTCCCTGGGAGCAGTACTTC. It specifies CASSGPPGTPWEQYF.

This chain links TRBV7-9 with TRBJ2-2; 9 positions match TRBD1. CDR3 length: 17 residues. Germline V gives CDR1 SEHNR, CDR2 FQNEAQ (reference sequence). The trim removed 6 bases at V and 0 bases at J, leaving 8 bases unmatched. Written as DNA, the CDR3 is TGTGCCAGCAGTGACTTGGGACAGGGACCGAACACCGGGGAGCTGTTTTTT. This translates into CASSDLGQGPNTGELFF.

The V call is TRBV20-1, the J call TRBJ2-2; 7 nucleotides line up with TRBD1. Per germline, CDR1 DFQATT and CDR2 SNEGSKA (reference sequence). V shed 4 bases, J shed 5 bases, and the junction held 7 bases outside the gene matches. CDR3 length: 14 amino acids. CDR3 amino acids: CSAKPGQNTGELFF. The CDR3 bases are TGCAGTGCTAAACCGGGACAGAATACCGGGGAGCTGTTTTTT.

The V and J genes are TRBV5-1 and TRBJ2-3; TRBD1 matches 8 bases. CDR1 and CDR2 (germline): SGHRS, YFSETQ. CDR3 length: 17 residues. With 3 bases clipped from V and 0 bases from J, the junction kept 9 bases outside the gene matches. CDR3 loop: CASSSTGQGVSTDTQYF. CDR3 nucleotide sequence: TGCGCCAGCAGCTCAACCGGACAGGGCGTTAGCACAGATACGCAGTATTTT.

This clonotype has more than one count but fewer than ten. The J gene is TRBJ2-3, the V gene TRBV7-2, with 12 bases fitting TRBD2. The CDR3 loop spans 16 amino acids. With V trimmed by 6 bases and J by 3 bases, 7 bases remained unmatched. Germline V gene data show CDR1 as SGHTA and CDR2 as FQGNSA. Here the CDR3 DNA reads TGTGCCAGCAGGCAGACTAGCGGGGGTTTAACAGATACGCAGTATTTT. Amino acid sequence: CASRQTSGGLTDTQYF.

This clonotype has only a few counts. The chain recombines TRBV6-2 or TRBV6-3 with TRBJ2-1, with 12 bases lining up with TRBD2. Germline CDR1 reads MNHEY; CDR2 reads SVGEGT. There are 16 residues in the CDR3. The V and J ends lost 2 bases and 6 bases, in that order; junction bases with no gene match: 5. As DNA, the CDR3 is TGTGCCAGCAGTTACCCTCCTAGCGGGAGGGTCAATGAGCAGTTCTTC. As protein: CASSYPPSGRVNEQFF.

There are a few counts of this clonotype. This sequence joins TRBV27 and TRBJ2-1; no clear D gene. This CDR3 contains 16 residues. The germline gives CDR1 MNHEY, CDR2 SMNVEV (reference sequence). V lost 3 bases, J lost 7 bases, and 19 bases lay in between. The CDR3 DNA is TGTGCCAGCAGTTTCCGATCCGGGCGCAAGGCGAATGAGCAGTTCTTC. Translation: CASSFRSGRKANEQFF.

The chain uses TRBV5-1 and TRBJ1-2; weak D call: TRBD1 (6 bases). V was shortened by 4 bases and J by 6 bases, with 16 bases between the two germline ends. The germline gives CDR1 SGHRS, CDR2 YFSETQ. This CDR3 has 14 residues. The chain's CDR3 is CASSPTSGDDGYTF. The DNA for the CDR3 is TGCGCCAGCAGCCCCACTTCAGGGGACGATGGCTACACCTTC.

This clonotype has just a few counts. The J gene is TRBJ2-2, the V gene TRBV3-1; 8 nucleotides agree with TRBD1. The CDR3 spans 15 residues. The germline V gene has CDR1 LGHDT and CDR2 YNNKEL (reference sequence). V shed 4 bases, J shed 4 bases, and the junction held 5 bases outside the gene matches. CDR3 region: CASSLNTGGTGELFF. For the CDR3, the DNA is TGTGCCAGCAGCCTTAACACAGGGGGCACCGGGGAGCTGTTTTTT.

There are a few counts of this clonotype. This chain uses TRBV6-1 with TRBJ2-6; 9 nucleotides line up with TRBD1. V lost 6 bases to trimming and J lost 0 bases; unmatched junction nucleotides: 6. CDR3 length: 17 amino acids. Germline values: CDR1 MNHNS, CDR2 SASEGT. CDR3: CASRAGTGSSGANVLTF. DNA for the CDR3: TGTGCCAGCAGAGCCGGGACAGGGAGCTCTGGGGCCAACGTCCTGACTTTC.

Only a few counts were recorded for this clonotype. Because the CDR3's place on the DNA is in doubt, the DNA is left out and the CDR3 is given as listed by TCRdb. CDR3: CASSLPPGYILETQYF. The chain links TRBV7-6 to TRBJ2-5; the table's D call of TRBD1 was not tested on the DNA. The CDR3 is 16 residues long, counting both termini. The germline V gene encodes CDR1 SGHVS and CDR2 FNYEAQ.

This clonotype has more than one count but fewer than ten. The chain employs TRBV7-9 and TRBJ2-3; no clear D gene. The germline V gene has CDR1 SEHNR and CDR2 FQNEAQ (reference sequence). There are 15 residues in the CDR3. V was cut by 2 bases and J by 2 bases, with 11 bases left in between. CDR3 coding DNA: TGTGCCAGCAGCTTATCGCGGACGCACACAGATACGCAGTATTTT. It yields the protein CASSLSRTHTDTQYF. Looking up the rest from reference TRBV7-9 and TRBJ2-3 gives the full variable domain: DTGVSQNPRHKITKRGQNVTFRCDPISEHNRLYWYRQTLGQGPEFLTYFQNEAQLEKSRLLSDRFSAERPKGSFSTLEIQRTEQGDSAMYLCASSLSRTHTDTQYFGPGTRLTVL.

The rearrangement links TRBV12-3 or TRBV12-4 to TRBJ2-5; 9 nucleotides agree with TRBD1. Losses at the gene ends were 2 bases for V and 5 bases for J; bases not matched to a gene: 9. This CDR3 has 16 residues. In DNA, the CDR3 is TGTGCCAGCAGTTTATTCGGGACAGGGCCTTTTGAGACCCAGTACTTC. Translated, it gives CASSLFGTGPFETQYF.

The rearrangement uses TRBV9 and TRBJ2-1; the match to TRBD2 covers 12 bases. With V trimmed by 3 bases and J by 6 bases, 1 base remained unmatched. Germline lookup yields CDR1 SGDLS and CDR2 YYNGEE. The CDR3 has 14 residues. For the CDR3, the DNA is TGTGCCAGCAGCGGGACTAGCGGGGCCAATGAGCAGTTCTTC. This gives the protein CASSGTSGANEQFF.

At least ten counts were recorded for this clonotype. This chain joins TRBV19 and TRBJ2-3, with 9 bases identical to TRBD1. Germline V gene lookup returns CDR1 LNHDA and CDR2 SQIVND (reference sequence). Losses at the gene ends were 5 bases for V and 8 bases for J; bases not matched to a gene: 17. The CDR3 is 17 amino acids. The CDR3 DNA reads TGTGCCAGTAGTGTCCGGGACAGGGAATCCAGGGAAAGTACGCAGTATTTT. The encoded protein is CASSVRDRESRESTQYF.

The table lists this clonotype with many counts. V gene TRBV6-5 combines with J gene TRBJ2-7; D is ambiguous. The CDR3 has 14 residues. The germline V and J ends were trimmed by 2 bases and 4 bases, with 12 bases remaining between them. Germline V CDR1 and CDR2: MNHEY, SVGAGI. The CDR3 DNA is TGTGCCAGCAGTTACAGAAAGGCCGCGTACGAGCAGTACTTC. Protein: CASSYRKAAYEQYF.

The sample holds many counts of this clonotype. The genes are TRBV7-9 and TRBJ2-1; tentative D call: TRBD2 (6 bases). CDR3 length equals 15 residues. The ends were cut back, 5 bases at V and 3 bases at J, with 14 bases in the middle. Germline values: CDR1 SEHNR, CDR2 FQNEAQ (reference sequence). In DNA, the CDR3 is TGTGCCAGCAGCGATCTAGCGTTGAACTACAATGAGCAGTTCTTC. Its translation is CASSDLALNYNEQFF.

Only a few counts were recorded for this clonotype. The chain combines TRBV12-3 or TRBV12-4 with TRBJ2-5; TRBD2 might be the D (6 bases). Trimming took 10 bases from V and 9 from J, leaving 18 bases between them. The CDR3 is 12 amino acids. The CDR3 here is CATGASPFAQYF. DNA for the CDR3: TGTGCCACGGGAGCAAGTCCCTTCGCCCAGTACTTC.

This clonotype was counted ten times or more. The chain combines TRBV7-9 with TRBJ1-2, with D perhaps matching TRBD1 (5 bases). Germline loops: CDR1 SEHNR, CDR2 FQNEAQ (reference sequence). This CDR3 has 15 amino acids. V lost 1 base and J lost 0, with 9 bases in between. The CDR3 bases are TGTGCCAGCAGCTTAGGGCAGGGTACTAACTATGGCTACACCTTC. Protein sequence: CASSLGQGTNYGYTF.

This clonotype was picked up many times. V is TRBV12-3 or TRBV12-4 and J is TRBJ1-4; D perhaps matches TRBD1 (6 bases). The CDR3 covers 15 residues. V shed 6 bases and J shed 8 bases, with 19 bases lying between them. CDR3 sequence reads: CASSPPRGVEEKLFF. The CDR3 DNA reads TGTGCCAGCAGCCCACCTAGGGGGGTTGAGGAAAAACTGTTTTTT.